These 29 T cell receptor beta chains share one sample of origin, sequenced in a study of shared clonotypes between healthy human individuals. The protocol was immunoSEQ multiplex PCR, while the TCRdb copy is restricted to in-frame clones and leaves out a portion. This sample has 330,000 or so clones, with approximately 74% found just once. Sequenced input: memory CD4+ T cells sorted from blood. Sample subset: CD45RA-negative fraction. The origin of the receptors is a man aged 30-40 years in good health.

This clone has more than one count but fewer than ten. This rearrangement joins TRBV4-1 to TRBJ1-4; no clear D gene. The CDR3 is 18 amino acids. Germline values: CDR1 MGHRA, CDR2 YSYEKL. Trimming took off 2 bases at V and 4 bases at J, with 20 bases between the two ends. CDR3 residues: CASSQSPARRFNNEKLFF. CDR3 DNA sequence: TGCGCCAGCAGCCAAAGTCCCGCTCGGAGGTTCAATAATGAAAAACTGTTTTTT.

This clone was picked up many times. The sample holds other DNA sequences that translate to the same CDR3. The rearrangement joins TRBV2 to TRBJ2-2, with D perhaps TRBD2 (5 bases). The CDR3 is made up of 13 amino acids. Germline CDR1 reads SNHLY; CDR2 reads FYNNEI. Deletions cut 8 bases from V and 5 bases from J, with 12 bases between. CDR3: CASLPGNTGELFF. Here the CDR3 DNA reads TGTGCCAGCTTACCGGGGAATACCGGGGAGCTGTTTTTT.

Only one count was recorded for this clone. The chain has TRBV18 and TRBJ2-1, with TRBD2 identical over 8 bases. Germline values: CDR1 KGHSH, CDR2 LQKENI. The CDR3 consists of 14 residues. Unmatched junction bases numbered 2, after V lost 3 bases and J lost 4 bases. The CDR3 DNA follows: TGTGCCAGCTCACCTAGCGGGACGTACAATGAGCAGTTCTTC. Translating it yields CASSPSGTYNEQFF.

The chain employs TRBV19 and TRBJ1-5; the D gene is possibly TRBD1 (5 bases). With 5 bases removed from V and 4 bases from J, the gap between germline ends came to 9 bases. Germline CDR1 LNHDA, CDR2 SQIVND (reference sequence). CDR3 size: 13 residues. This CDR3 reads CASSGAKNQPQHF. The CDR3 DNA is TGTGCCAGTAGTGGGGCGAAAAATCAGCCCCAGCATTTT.

This clone was seen only a few times. The chain has TRBV14 and TRBJ2-7, with 8 bases matching TRBD1. Germline V gene data show CDR1 as SGHDN and CDR2 as FVKESK. V lost 4 bases and J lost 5; bases outside the gene matches: 10. CDR3 length equals 15 residues. The CDR3 DNA sequence: TGTGCCAGCAGCCCAACGGACAGGGTCCGGAACGAGCAGTACTTC. Encoded protein: CASSPTDRVRNEQYF.

The chain is built from TRBV6-1 and TRBJ2-7, with 8 bases aligning to TRBD1. The CDR3 runs 15 residues. CDR1 and CDR2 (germline): MNHNS, SASEGT. V shed 8 bases, J shed 2 bases, and the junction held 11 bases outside the gene matches. The CDR3 DNA reads TGTGCCAGCCGGGCCGCTAGACAGGGGACCTACGAGCAGTACTTC. Its translation is CASRAARQGTYEQYF.

This sequence joins TRBV19 and TRBJ2-5; weak D call: TRBD2 (6 bases). Per germline, CDR1 LNHDA and CDR2 SQIVND (reference sequence). V lost 3 bases and J 2 bases, leaving 10 bases between the germline ends. This CDR3 is 14 amino acids long. The CDR3 is CASSIGSEQETQYF. CDR3 sequence (DNA): TGTGCCAGTAGTATCGGGAGTGAACAAGAGACCCAGTACTTC.

This clone has a handful of counts. In the same sample, other DNA sequences code for this CDR3. The V gene is TRBV28, the J gene TRBJ1-1; no clear D. The CDR3 runs to 14 residues. In germline, CDR1 is MDHEN, CDR2 SYDVKM. Between the trimmed V and J ends, which lost 2 bases and 1 base, there was a span of 8 bases. The CDR3 loop reads CASSLITENTEAFF. The CDR3 DNA sequence: TGTGCCAGCAGTTTAATTACAGAGAACACTGAAGCTTTCTTT.

As for this clone: The junction does not match germline at one end; this may be a read error. The V gene is TRBV30, the J gene TRBJ2-1; 7 bases fit TRBD2. Germline assignment: CDR1 GTSNPN and CDR2 SVGIG (reference sequence). This CDR3 is 15 amino acids long. CDR3 DNA sequence: TGTGCCGGGAGTAGGGATAGCGGGCCGTACAATGAGCAGTTCTTC. Amino acids: CAGSRDSGPYNEQFF.

The chain combines TRBV19 with TRBJ1-1; a weak D match, TRBD1 (6 bases). V dropped 10 bases and J dropped 1 base, with 13 bases sitting between them. The CDR3 contains 13 residues. Germline V gene sequence: CDR1 LNHDA, CDR2 SQIVND (reference sequence). The CDR3 is CATQQQGNTEAFF. CDR3 coding DNA: TGTGCCACCCAACAACAGGGGAACACTGAAGCTTTCTTT.

V and J are TRBV6-6 and TRBJ2-1, with D perhaps matching TRBD1 (6 bases). Germline CDR1 MNHNY, CDR2 SVGAGI (reference sequence). There are 12 residues in the CDR3. The V end lost 10 bases, the J end lost 4 bases, and 11 bases lay between the germline ends. As DNA, the CDR3 is TGTGCCACCGAAACAGGGTACAATGAGCAGTTCTTC. This codes for CATETGYNEQFF.

The V and J genes are TRBV7-2 and TRBJ1-2, with a weak D call TRBD1 (6 bases). Germline V gives CDR1 SGHTA, CDR2 FQGNSA. Trimming took off 3 bases at V and 4 bases at J, with 18 bases between the two ends. This CDR3 has 16 residues. The CDR3, as DNA: TGTGCCAGCAGCTTGTTGGTCCGGGGGCCAACCTATGGCTACACCTTC. It codes for CASSLLVRGPTYGYTF.

The V gene is TRBV7-2, the J gene TRBJ2-3, with D tentatively TRBD1 (5 bases). V lost 5 bases and J 2 bases, leaving 20 bases between the germline ends. Per germline, CDR1 SGHTA and CDR2 FQGNSA. This CDR3 comprises 17 residues. This CDR3 is CASSLQAGISNTDTQYF. CDR3 DNA sequence: TGTGCCAGCAGCCTCCAGGCAGGGATTTCAAACACAGATACGCAGTATTTT. Together with reference TRBV7-2 and TRBJ2-3, the CDR3 gives the full variable domain: GAGVSQSPSNKVTEKGKDVELRCDPISGHTALYWYRQSLGQGLEFLIYFQGNSAPDKSGLPSDRFSAERTGGSVSTLTIQRTQQEDSAVYLCASSLQAGISNTDTQYFGPGTRLTVL.

The rearrangement links TRBV2 to TRBJ1-2; D gene unclear. This CDR3 is 14 amino acids long. The germline CDR1 and CDR2 sequences are SNHLY and FYNNEI. Trimming stripped 2 bases from V and 4 bases from J, with 11 bases between. CDR3 region: CASSELAGAYGYTF. For the CDR3, the DNA is TGTGCCAGCAGTGAATTGGCAGGTGCCTATGGCTACACCTTC.

The count of this clone is one. This chain links TRBV29-1 with TRBJ2-7; 7 nucleotides match TRBD1. The germline CDR1 and CDR2 sequences are SQVTM and ANQGSEA. The CDR3 sequence is 14 residues long. The junction had 11 bases not matched to a gene; V was cut back by 5 bases and J by 4 bases. In DNA form, the CDR3 reads TGCAGCGTTATCCGCCCGGGACAGCCATACGAGCAGTACTTC. It is translated as CSVIRPGQPYEQYF.

The V gene is TRBV21-1, the J gene TRBJ2-1. TRBV21-1 is a pseudogene locus. The CDR3 totals 13 residues. This CDR3 reads CAISGRKNNEQFF. For the CDR3, the DNA is TGTGCCATTTCGGGACGGAAGAACAATGAGCAGTTCTTC.

This clone was seen just once. This chain connects TRBV27 to TRBJ2-3; possibly TRBD2 for D (6 bases). The CDR3 is 16 residues long. Trimming cost V 2 bases and J 0 bases, with 12 bases left between them. Germline CDR1 MNHEY, CDR2 SMNVEV (reference sequence). For the CDR3, the DNA is TGTGCCAGCAGTTTAAAGCGGGCAGGGAGCACAGATACGCAGTATTTT. This gives the protein CASSLKRAGSTDTQYF.

The chain joins TRBV7-9 to TRBJ1-4; D is ambiguous. Germline V lookup: CDR1 SEHNR, CDR2 FQNEAQ (reference sequence). The CDR3 is 15 residues long. The V gene lost 5 bases and the J gene lost 5 bases, with 15 bases spanning the gap. The CDR3 sequence is CASSPSLAGNEKLFF. The DNA for the CDR3 is TGTGCCAGCAGCCCCAGTTTGGCCGGAAATGAAAAACTGTTTTTT.

This clone occurred many times. The chain joins TRBV5-1 to TRBJ2-5; TRBD2 might be the D (5 bases). Germline V gene sequence: CDR1 SGHRS, CDR2 YFSETQ. The CDR3 totals 16 residues. V shed 1 base and J shed 1 base, with 14 bases lying between them. The CDR3 DNA reads as TGCGCCAGCAGCTTGAACGTTGGACTCATCCAAGAGACCCAGTACTTC. This codes for CASSLNVGLIQETQYF.

This clone has just a few counts. The chain links TRBV18 to TRBJ2-3; 11 nucleotides align to TRBD2. Losses at the gene ends were 6 bases for V and 0 bases for J; bases not matched to a gene: 8. The germline gives CDR1 KGHSH, CDR2 LQKENI. The CDR3 covers 17 residues. In DNA form, the CDR3 reads TGTGCCAGCTCCCTCGGACTAGCGGGCGGTAGCACAGATACGCAGTATTTT. It yields the protein CASSLGLAGGSTDTQYF.

The chain is built from TRBV5-6 and TRBJ2-3; 9 bases match TRBD2. V was pared by 4 bases and J by 6 bases, with 18 bases of the junction left unmatched. This CDR3 contains 18 residues. Germline V gene data show CDR1 as SGHDT and CDR2 as YYEEEE. The CDR3 spells CASSPGRGTSTATDTQYF. The CDR3 DNA reads as TGTGCCAGCAGCCCGGGGAGGGGGACTAGCACAGCCACGGATACGCAGTATTTT.

The V and J genes are TRBV6-6 and TRBJ2-5; 10 nucleotides align to TRBD1. Germline values: CDR1 MNHNY, CDR2 SVGAGI (reference sequence). J gave up 5 bases and V 5 bases, and 8 bases lay outside the gene matches. This CDR3 region has 15 residues. The CDR3 DNA sequence: TGTGCCAGCAGTGCTACCCGGACAGGGGGGGAGACCCAGTACTTC. It yields the protein CASSATRTGGETQYF.

With regard to this clone: Other DNA sequences in this specimen translate into the identical CDR3. J is TRBJ2-1 and V is TRBV18; the D call may be TRBD1 or TRBD2 (5 bases each). Germline values: CDR1 KGHSH, CDR2 LQKENI. The V gene lost 2 bases and the J gene lost 6 bases, with 8 bases spanning the gap. The CDR3 contains 13 residues. CDR3 sequence reads: CASSPMGVNEQFF. CDR3 DNA sequence: TGTGCCAGCTCACCAATGGGGGTCAATGAGCAGTTCTTC.

V usage is TRBV27 and J usage is TRBJ2-3; no firm D call. Germline V CDR1 and CDR2: MNHEY, SMNVEV (reference sequence). This CDR3 comprises 11 residues. V shed 3 bases and J shed 6 bases, with 4 bases lying between them. The CDR3 DNA sequence: TGTGCCAGCAGTTTGGGTGATACGCAGTATTTT. It is translated as CASSLGDTQYF.

This clone has just a few counts. The chain employs TRBV14 and TRBJ2-5, with a tentative D call TRBD1 (6 bases). Looked up from germline, CDR1 is SGHDN and CDR2 is FVKESK. The germline V and J ends were trimmed by 1 base and 4 bases, with 16 bases remaining between them. The CDR3 loop spans 16 amino acids. DNA of the CDR3: TGTGCCAGCAGCCAAGGAGGTGGGGGCGCGGGAGAGACCCAGTACTTC. Residues: CASSQGGGGAGETQYF.

The CDR3 DNA follows: TGTGCCAGCAGTTTAGGAGGGGGCAATCCCCACGAGCAGTACTTC. As protein: CASSLGGGNPHEQYF. J is TRBJ2-7 and V is TRBV28; a possible D gene is TRBD1 (7 bases). This CDR3 has 15 residues. Trimming took off 2 bases at V and 5 bases at J, with 16 bases between the two ends. Per the germline V gene, CDR1 is MDHEN and CDR2 is SYDVKM.

This sequence joins TRBV6-5 and TRBJ2-7, with a weak D call TRBD2 (5 bases). Germline CDR1 and CDR2: MNHEY and SVGAGI. The CDR3 loop spans 15 amino acids. The ends were cut back, 5 bases at V and 0 bases at J, with 14 bases in the middle. This chain's CDR3 is CASSAQDTSSYEQYF. CDR3 sequence (DNA): TGTGCCAGCAGTGCTCAGGATACTAGCTCCTACGAGCAGTACTTC.

The chain joins TRBV9 to TRBJ2-5; D not resolved. The length of the CDR3 is 15 residues. Germline assignment: CDR1 SGDLS and CDR2 YYNGEE. V lost 0 bases to trimming and J lost 2 bases, with 11 bases between them. CDR3 protein: CASSVGDTPQETQYF. The CDR3 DNA reads TGTGCCAGCAGCGTAGGTGACACCCCGCAAGAGACCCAGTACTTC.

The J gene is TRBJ2-5, the V gene TRBV4-1, with a tentative D call TRBD2 (6 bases). V was clipped by 5 bases and J by 2 bases, with 12 bases between them. Germline assignment: CDR1 MGHRA and CDR2 YSYEKL. The CDR3 is 14 residues long. CDR3 protein: CASSGSGPQETQYF. The CDR3 nucleotides read TGCGCCAGCAGCGGGAGCGGGCCACAAGAGACCCAGTACTTC.